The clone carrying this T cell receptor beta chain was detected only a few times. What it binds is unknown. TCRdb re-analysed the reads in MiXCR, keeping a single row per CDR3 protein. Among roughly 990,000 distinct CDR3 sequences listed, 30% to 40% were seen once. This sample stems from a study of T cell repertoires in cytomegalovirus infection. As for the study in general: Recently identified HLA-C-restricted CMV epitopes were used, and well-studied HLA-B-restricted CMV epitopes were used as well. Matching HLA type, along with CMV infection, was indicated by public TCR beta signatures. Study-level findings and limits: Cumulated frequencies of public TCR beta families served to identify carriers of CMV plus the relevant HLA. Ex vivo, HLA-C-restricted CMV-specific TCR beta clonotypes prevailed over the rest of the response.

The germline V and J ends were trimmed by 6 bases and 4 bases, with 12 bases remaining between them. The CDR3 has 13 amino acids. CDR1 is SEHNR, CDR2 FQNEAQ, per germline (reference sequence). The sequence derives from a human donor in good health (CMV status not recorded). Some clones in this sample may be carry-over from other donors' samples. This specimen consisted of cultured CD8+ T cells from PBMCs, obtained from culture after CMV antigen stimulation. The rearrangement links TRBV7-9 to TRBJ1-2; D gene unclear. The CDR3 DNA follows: TGTGCCAGCAGAGCCGGGCCGATCTATGGCTACACCTTC. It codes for CASRAGPIYGYTF.